This entry is about one T cell receptor beta chain. Its antigen remains unidentified. Sequencing was performed with immunoSEQ multiplex PCR; in TCRdb, only in-frame clones are kept and a portion is missing. The sample carries about 73,000 clones, around nine tenths recorded once. The sample is drawn from a study of OX40 agonist ivuxolimab in advanced cancers. Across the study: Averaging roughly 60 years in age, with a range of roughly 20 to 79, the cohort was around 85% male.

Broader study findings: Part of the nonresponder group also had normalized T-cell clonal expansion that was low. In the 0.1 to 3.0 mg/kg range, CD4+ and CD8+ blood T cells had expanded clonally by week 6.

This CDR3 has 15 residues. Trimming pared 1 base from V and 0 bases from J, leaving 10 bases between. The germline CDR1 and CDR2 sequences are MNHNY and SVGAGI (reference sequence). This TCR was sampled from an adult with an advanced solid tumor such as melanoma, head and neck, liver or kidney cancer. The gene calls are TRBV6-6 and TRBJ2-7, with a possible D match to TRBD1 (5 bases). The sample here was CD4+ or CD8+ T cells sorted from blood, taken in a trial of the OX40 agonist ivuxolimab. CDR3 sequence: CASSYYRSSSYEQYF. In DNA form, the CDR3 reads TGTGCCAGCAGTTACTACAGGTCAAGCTCCTACGAGCAGTACTTC.